This T cell receptor (beta chain) was identified during a study of T cells in Graves' hyperthyroidism and ophthalmopathy. The source material, RNA transcripts, was used to amplify TCR beta CDR3 regions. Initially, a first-round RT-PCR of the TCR CDR3 employed the HTBI primer set. A single record per CDR3 protein comes from TCRdb applying MiXCR to the multiplex PCR reads. The sample shows fewer than 400,000 distinct CDR3 sequences, just under 25% of them seen only once. The receptor comes from a man between 50 and 59 years old with Graves' hyperthyroidism. The sequenced sample was blood.

The DNA for the CDR3 is TGTGCCAGCAGCTTGGAGCAATATGGCTACACCTTC. It is translated as CASSLEQYGYTF. The chain has TRBV5-5 and TRBJ1-2; no clear D. This CDR3 spans 12 amino acids. Germline CDR1 is SGHKS and CDR2 is YYEKEE (reference sequence). Trimming took 0 bases from V and 5 from J, leaving 5 bases between them.